The entry that follows covers one T cell receptor beta chain sequence. Its specificity is unknown. The data originate from a study of cytomegalovirus exposure and HLA in healthy donors. The PCR used 60 Vbeta and 13 Jbeta primers. The protocol was immunoSEQ multiplex PCR, while the TCRdb copy is restricted to in-frame clones and leaves out a portion. Of 60,000 to 75,000 clones detected, roughly nine tenths appear once; the ten largest clones hold roughly an eighth. Germline V gene lookup returns CDR1 SGHVS and CDR2 FQNEAQ. The CDR3 is 12 amino acids. The V end lost 5 bases, the J end lost 2 bases, and 4 bases lay between the germline ends. General study points: TCR beta V- and J-gene trimming was later associated with a missense DCLRE1C variant. Indistinguishable V segments such as TRBV6-2 and TRBV6-3 were excluded.

The sequenced material came from PBMCs. V and J are TRBV7-8 and TRBJ2-1, with D unresolved. This sequence was found in a woman aged 25-40 years in good health and CMV-seropositive. The CDR3: CASSPAYNEQFF. The CDR3 nucleotides read TGTGCCAGCAGCCCGGCCTACAATGAGCAGTTCTTC. Based on the CDR3 plus reference TRBV7-8 and TRBJ2-1, the full variable domain is GAGVSQSPRYKVAKRGQDVALRCDPISGHVSLFWYQQALGQGPEFLTYFQNEAQLDKSGLPSDRFFAERPEGSVSTLKIQRTQQEDSAVYLCASSPAYNEQFFGPGTRLTVL.